This paragraph reports one TCR beta chain. Its specificity is not known. The data are from a study of T cell responses to AZD1222 COVID-19 vaccine. Study-wide results and caveats: Of the AZD1222 recipients, only six or seven were seropositive at baseline. Only after the peak T cell response were repertoires sampled. Per reports, nearly half of all spike-specific TCRs target regions that are unmutated in variants.

CDR3 length: 16 amino acids. CDR1 MGHRA and CDR2 YSYEKL come from the germline V gene. V shed 3 bases, J shed 6 bases, and the junction held 11 bases outside the gene matches. Profiled with immunoSEQ multiplex PCR; TCRdb holds only in-frame clones, not every one. The profile shows 150,000 to 200,000 clones, approximately 90% of them singletons. This sample comprised peripheral blood, obtained 28 days after the second dose of the MenACWY control vaccine. The receptor was derived from an adult who received the MenACWY meningococcal vaccine as a control. The chain has TRBV4-1 and TRBJ1-5; 7 positions match TRBD1. CDR3 sequence reads: CASSHWWTGDVQPQHF. DNA for the CDR3: TGCGCCAGCAGCCACTGGTGGACAGGCGACGTTCAGCCCCAGCATTTT.